Following are 20 T cell receptor beta chains from one sample sequenced in a study of read filtering for tumor transcriptome and immune sequencing. This library used about 400 ng RNA and molecular barcoded adaptors spanning alpha/delta and beta/gamma chains. In TCRdb, the reads were re-called with MiXCR into one record per CDR3 protein. The profile shows about 5,800 distinct CDR3 sequences, approximately 22% of them singletons. The material sequenced was a population of CD138-negative cells sorted from bone marrow. These receptors all stem from a donor at least 40 years old with multiple myeloma.

This clonotype was counted many times. This chain joins TRBV10-3 and TRBJ2-2; TRBD2 matches 11 bases. CDR1 is ENHRY and CDR2 is SYGVKD in the germline V gene. The CDR3 contains 16 residues. V lost 6 bases and J lost 0; bases outside the gene matches: 3. CDR3: CAIRGTSGANTGELFF. The CDR3 DNA reads TGTGCCATCAGGGGGACTAGCGGAGCGAACACCGGGGAGCTGTTTTTT.

This clonotype qualifies as medium-sized. V usage is TRBV7-3 and J usage is TRBJ2-1; D is perhaps TRBD2 (7 bases). Per the germline V gene, CDR1 is SGHTA and CDR2 is FQGTGA. CDR3 length equals 16 residues. The V end was cut by 6 bases, the J end by 0 bases, with 15 bases between. The CDR3, as DNA: TGTGCCAGCAGGGGGGGGGCGGGCAGCTCCTACAATGAGCAGTTCTTC. This sequence encodes CASRGGAGSSYNEQFF.

This clonotype counts as medium-sized. This chain joins TRBV20-1 and TRBJ2-3; 10 bases fit TRBD2. The trim removed 7 bases at V and 2 bases at J, leaving 6 bases unmatched. Germline values: CDR1 DFQATT, CDR2 SNEGSKA (reference sequence). CDR3 size: 14 residues. Written as DNA, the CDR3 is TGCAGTGAGGGGCTAGCGGGAGACACAGATACGCAGTATTTT. As protein: CSEGLAGDTDTQYF.

By share of the sample, this clonotype is medium-sized. V and J are TRBV20-1 and TRBJ2-3; TRBD2 agrees at 14 bases. The trim removed 4 bases at V and 3 bases at J, leaving 6 bases unmatched. CDR3 length equals 16 residues. Germline V CDR1 and CDR2: DFQATT, SNEGSKA (reference sequence). In DNA form, the CDR3 reads TGCAGTGCTACTTTCGGGACTAGCGGGAGTACAGATACGCAGTATTTT. Its protein product is CSATFGTSGSTDTQYF.

Relative to its sample, this clonotype is medium-sized (0.01 to 0.1%). CDR3 bases: TGTGCCAGCAGCTTACCCTGGGCCGAAGGGGAGACCCAGTACTTC. It is translated as CASSLPWAEGETQYF. This rearrangement joins TRBV5-6 to TRBJ2-5; D gene ambiguous. CDR1 SGHDT and CDR2 YYEEEE come from the germline V gene. Trimming took 2 bases from V and 5 from J, leaving 16 bases between them. This CDR3 comprises 15 residues.

With respect to this clonotype: At one boundary the junction diverges from the germline segment, which might be a read error. The V gene is TRBV11-2, the J gene TRBJ2-3; 8 positions agree with TRBD2. Per the germline V gene, CDR1 is SGHAT and CDR2 is FQNNGV. This CDR3 contains 16 residues. CDR3 DNA sequence: TGTGCCTGCAGCCCGGGTAGCGGGACTGGCACAGATACGCAGTATTTT. The encoded protein is CACSPGSGTGTDTQYF. The entire variable domain, with the rest obtained from reference TRBV11-2 and TRBJ2-3, is as follows: EAGVAQSPRYKIIEKRQSVAFWCNPISGHATLYWYQQILGQGPKLLIQFQNNGVVDDSQLPKDRFSAERLKGVDSTLKIQPAKLEDSAVYLCACSPGSGTGTDTQYFGPGTRLTVL.

Judged by abundance, this clonotype is medium-sized. The V gene is TRBV12-3 or TRBV12-4, the J gene TRBJ2-5; the D is unclear. V was shortened by 2 bases and J by 2 bases, with 9 bases between the two germline ends. The CDR3 spans 14 residues. The CDR3 DNA follows: TGTGCCAGCAGTTTAAGGTCCAATCAAGAGACCCAGTACTTC. Encoded protein: CASSLRSNQETQYF.

In its sample, this clonotype was seen a few times. The chain carries TRBV29-1 and TRBJ1-3; no reliable D call. CDR1 and CDR2 from the germline V gene are SQVTM and ANQGSEA. The CDR3 runs 13 residues. V gave up 5 bases and J gave up 0 bases, with 8 bases separating them. The chain's CDR3 is CSVMKNSGNTIYF. For the CDR3, the DNA is TGCAGCGTTATGAAGAACTCTGGAAACACCATATATTTT.

This clonotype came up many times. The chain carries TRBV6-1 and TRBJ2-3, with 11 bases fitting TRBD2. In germline, CDR1 is MNHNS, CDR2 SASEGT. V gave up 0 bases and J gave up 2 bases; unmatched junction bases: 4. This CDR3 region has 17 residues. CDR3 DNA: TGTGCCAGCAGTGAAGCAATAGCGGGAGGGCCCACAGATACGCAGTATTTT. Amino acids: CASSEAIAGGPTDTQYF.

This clonotype is labeled medium-sized. The rearrangement links TRBV6-5 to TRBJ1-6, with 7 bases matching TRBD1. Germline CDR1 is MNHEY and CDR2 is SVGAGI. The junction had 6 bases not matched to a gene; V was cut back by 0 bases and J by 10 bases. This CDR3 has 15 residues. CDR3 coding DNA: TGTGCCAGCAGTTACTCAGGGGGCTCGGGATCACCCCTCCACTTT. Translation gives CASSYSGGSGSPLHF.

Many counts were recorded for this clonotype. The chain has TRBV9 and TRBJ2-1; 8 positions match TRBD1. The CDR3 loop spans 16 amino acids. Germline CDR1 and CDR2: SGDLS and YYNGEE. After removal of 0 bases from V and 7 bases from J, the junction contained 9 bases not matched to a gene. This chain's CDR3 is CASSVGRTGRRNEQFF. CDR3 sequence (DNA): TGTGCCAGCAGCGTAGGGCGGACAGGGAGACGAAATGAGCAGTTCTTC.

Relative to its sample, this clonotype is medium-sized. The chain employs TRBV5-7 and TRBJ2-1; 7 bases match TRBD1. TRBV5-7 has ORF status, its function being uncertain. The CDR3 is 17 residues long. V dropped 0 bases and J dropped 1; count of bases not matched to a gene: 7. This CDR3 reads CASSLVKDRESYNEQFF. In DNA form, the CDR3 reads TGTGCCAGCAGCTTGGTGAAAGACAGGGAGTCCTACAATGAGCAGTTCTTC.

At least ten counts were recorded for this clonotype. This chain links TRBV5-1 with TRBJ1-2, with 7 positions matching TRBD1. Germline CDR1 reads SGHRS; CDR2 reads YFSETQ. This CDR3 has 15 amino acids. The ends lost 1 base at V and 4 bases at J; junction bases unmatched: 7. This chain's CDR3 is CASSLTLTGSYGYTF. The CDR3 DNA follows: TGCGCCAGCAGCTTGACATTGACAGGGAGCTATGGCTACACCTTC.

The gene calls are TRBV7-9 and TRBJ1-1, with 8 bases identical to TRBD1. CDR3 size: 17 residues. CDR1 and CDR2 (germline): SEHNR, FQNEAQ (reference sequence). The junction had 12 bases not matched to a gene; V was cut back by 5 bases and J by 1 base. The CDR3 region is CASSRRGAGGGNTEAFF. The CDR3 nucleotides are TGTGCCAGCAGCCGCCGCGGGGCAGGGGGCGGGAACACTGAAGCTTTCTTT.

With respect to this clonotype: An end of the junction does not agree with germline; a read error may underlie this. The CDR3 bases are TGTGCCAGCAGTTTAAGAGCGTTGGGCACAGGCACGCTGTATTTT. Translated: CASSLRALGTGTLYF. J is TRBJ2-3 and V is TRBV28; tentatively, D is TRBD1 (5 bases). The V gene's germline CDR1 is MDHEN and CDR2 SYDVKM. This CDR3 contains 15 residues.

This clonotype is medium-sized by share. The V gene is TRBV30, the J gene TRBJ1-4; D remains unclear. Germline V gene data show CDR1 as GTSNPN and CDR2 as SVGIG (reference sequence). The V end was cut by 0 bases, the J end by 8 bases, with 25 bases between. This CDR3 contains 18 residues. CDR3 DNA: TGTGCCTGGAGTGTACCTTCACATAAAGTCGGTACGCGCGAAAAACTGTTTTTT. Translating gives CAWSVPSHKVGTREKLFF.

In its sample, this clonotype was seen many times. The chain recombines TRBV2 with TRBJ2-7; D possibly matches TRBD1 or TRBD2 (5 bases each). V lost 2 bases to trimming and J lost 4 bases, with 21 bases between them. The CDR3 sequence is 17 residues long. Germline V gives CDR1 SNHLY, CDR2 FYNNEI. The CDR3 is CASSEFGGMGFRYEQYF. Written as DNA, the CDR3 is TGTGCCAGCAGTGAATTTGGGGGTATGGGCTTCCGTTACGAGCAGTACTTC.

In this sample, this clonotype is medium-sized. The chain recombines TRBV3-1 with TRBJ2-3, with no clear D. CDR3 length equals 14 residues. The germline V gene encodes CDR1 LGHDT and CDR2 YNNKEL (reference sequence). The V and J ends lost 0 bases and 2 bases respectively, with 6 bases between them. The CDR3 nucleotides read TGTGCCAGCAGCCAAGATCGGCACACAGATACGCAGTATTTT. It is translated as CASSQDRHTDTQYF.

Relative to its sample, this clonotype is medium-sized. J is TRBJ2-7 and V is TRBV30; 9 bases match TRBD1. In germline, CDR1 is GTSNPN, CDR2 SVGIG (reference sequence). J was trimmed by 3 bases and V by 5 bases; bases with no gene match: 5. The CDR3 sequence is 13 residues long. DNA of the CDR3: TGTGCCTGGGAGGGGACAGGGCGCTACGAGCAGTACTTC. Encoded protein: CAWEGTGRYEQYF.

Ten or more counts support this clonotype. The genes are TRBV7-6 and TRBJ2-7; 7 bases agree with TRBD2. The CDR3 consists of 18 residues. V lost 4 bases and J lost 4; bases outside the gene matches: 19. Germline CDR1 is SGHVS and CDR2 is FNYEAQ. CDR3 in amino acids: CASSSPLKTSLEGYEQYF. CDR3 nucleotide sequence: TGTGCCAGCAGCTCCCCCCTTAAGACTAGCCTTGAAGGGTACGAGCAGTACTTC.